This is a list of T cell receptor beta chains from one sample in a study of blood T cell repertoires in COVID-19. The data were produced by immunoSEQ multiplex PCR, yet TCRdb's version contains in-frame clones alone and is incomplete. The table lists approximately 27,000 clones, approximately 90% of them singletons. Input material: peripheral blood. The receptors were sampled from a man in his 60s with acute or convalescent COVID-19. Each CDR3 is given with its conserved first and last residue. The order of the fields is V gene, CDR3 protein.

TRBV3-1/TRBV3-2,CASSQAEGLAGRRLQYF
TRBV2,CASSDRPATNEKLFF
TRBV2,CASSATAADGYTF
TRBV5-8,CASSKDRGRSGANVLTF
TRBV6-5,CASSPLAGGYEQFF
TRBV11-2,CASSWTGGAYNEQFF
TRBV28,CASRRRDRGFGDEKLFF
TRBV10-3,CAISGTAGDGYTF
TRBV30,CAWGPDRSNYGYTF
TRBV28,CATRDGGASYNEQFF
TRBV5-4,CASSLTSGAGETQYF
TRBV6-5,CASSPTNTDTQYF
TRBV11-2,CASSLDPDRDYGYTF
TRBV27,CASSLINSNYGYTF
TRBV24-1,CATSDPGLAGVETQYF
TRBV24-1,CATSPGGSGTGLMSYNEQFF
TRBV30,CAWSEHQNTEAFF
TRBV10-3,CAIRGQGRLNTEAFF
TRBV7-9,CASSYPASLPETQYF
TRBV6-5,CASSYATGVFYEQYF
TRBV7-9,CASRPGQVKGSYNSPLHF
TRBV9,CASSSRSGGSSPLHF
TRBV10-1,CASAPLAGFTYNEQFF
TRBV11-2,CASSSTSGGGNEQFF
TRBV6-5,CASTPAGANNSPLHF
TRBV10-1,CASSEGTAGTSGRVFANTGELFF
TRBV7-2,CASTPIGAPYNEQFF
TRBV14,CASSPRTGQDTQYF
TRBV7-3,CASSFASGGQETQYF
TRBV7-3,CASSTSLYGELFF
TRBV24-1,CATSDSRTGGNSPLHF
TRBV18,CASSPSSLLAYGEQYF
TRBV27,CASSLSPAGGINTEAFF
TRBV6-5,CASSYSGRPGGEKLFF
TRBV5-8,CASSSGRVASTEAFF
TRBV29-1,CSAKTSGEQYF
TRBV15,CATSREYQPQHF
TRBV7-2,CASSLWGPTGRGYTF
TRBV6-2/TRBV6-3,CASSYSWGTSTEAFF
TRBV21-1,CASIPRFWGTLFSGNTIYF
TRBV3-1/TRBV3-2,CASSHRGTYEQYF
TRBV10-3,CAITGTGGGEAFF
TRBV29-1,CSAAGQGARGYGYTF
TRBV21-1,CASSWRDPGYTF
TRBV19,CASSIREQAYNQPQHF
TRBV29-1,CSGWTGPEAFF
TRBV3-1/TRBV3-2,CASSQDLVGAPRVVF
TRBV3-1/TRBV3-2,CASSQGGGVAQHF
TRBV4-1,CASSQERGQPQHF
TRBV15,CATSRVSGNYGYTF
TRBV28,CASSQGVWHQPQHF
TRBV2,CASSLGHYTEAFF
TRBV9,CASSVDRAWNEQFF
TRBV10-3,CAISAPPGTGDSPLHF
TRBV19,CASSIGRAYEQYF
TRBV5-1,CASSLRQGTYNEQFF
TRBV12-1,CASSRTRVRSSGNTIYF
TRBV5-6,CASSLAGGGNTGELFF
TRBV10-1,CASSESGSTEAFF
TRBV6-5,CASSYLQGSGNTIYF